The T cell receptor (beta chain) described here comes from a study of blood T cell repertoires in COVID-19. Study context: Samples representing acute and convalescent COVID-19 were sourced from the United States, Italy and Spain. The analysed material was cDNA or gDNA that came from T cells, B-cell-depleted T cells, or PBMCs.

Original processing notes: Estimated nucleated cell counts came from reference gene primer amplification. Produced via immunoSEQ multiplex PCR; TCRdb's table is partial and in-frame only. Clone size and V and J calls were adopted from that table, with D and trimming inferred from the DNA. This table has some 190,000 clones, 88% appearing once. Germline CDR1 SNHLY, CDR2 FYNNEI. Deletions cut 4 bases from V and 2 bases from J, with 6 bases between. The CDR3 is 12 residues long. The sample comprised peripheral blood. The chain is built from TRBV2 and TRBJ2-7, with D uncertain. The origin of this receptor is a human donor in a cohort sampled during active COVID-19. The CDR3 sequence is CASSVSPYEQYF. CDR3 DNA sequence: TGTGCCAGCAGTGTCTCTCCCTACGAGCAGTACTTC.